The T cell receptor beta chain described here comes from a study of vaccination effects on CD4 cells after COVID-19 (dated by TCRdb to the early 2020s). Background on the whole study: Across the study, the median time from the second dose to post-vaccine sampling was 72 days (range 14 to 241). In both COVID-19 convalescent patients and infection-naive vaccine recipients, the study compared SARS-CoV-2 spike-specific CD4+ TCR repertoires from before mRNA vaccination with those from after it. Altogether, roughly 10 COVID-19 convalescent patients and several SARS-CoV-2-naive healthy vaccine recipients made up the full study. In the study, cultures from other donors were sequenced using the Oncomine TCR Beta short-read assay on an Illumina iSeq 100. Broad study findings and their caveats: Marked clonal contraction was observed in both infection-induced and vaccine-induced clones at late post-vaccination timepoints, consistent with waning T cell responses. Among healthy vaccine recipients, nearly all vaccine-induced clones were SARS-CoV-2 mono-reactive, and just 1 of 255 was cross-reactive with common cold coronaviruses. The study was limited by a small number of convalescent patients and lacked early post-infection timepoints.

The ViraFEST assay stimulated PBMC with viral peptide pools and then used TCR sequencing to identify antigen-specific CD4+ T cell clonotypes by expansion. After more than nine days of culture, CD4+ T cells were isolated with the EasySep CD4+ T cell isolation kit. Each participant received two doses of an mRNA SARS-CoV-2 vaccine, either BNT162b2 or mRNA-1273. Healthy vaccine recipients had no prior SARS-CoV-2 infection, confirmed by negative nucleocapsid antibodies before and after vaccination. Two million PBMC per well were cultured in IMDM with approximately 5% human AB serum, roughly 10 IU/ml IL-2 and gentamicin, plus 10 ug/ml peptides. Half of the culture medium was replaced with fresh IL-2-containing medium on days 3 and 7. Unless noted otherwise, every peptide stimulation condition was cultured in triplicate wells. PBMC were separated from whole blood using Ficoll-Paque Plus gradient centrifugation and were then either cryopreserved at -140C or used fresh. Overlapping peptide pools spanned the spike proteins of SARS-CoV-2 and the common cold coronaviruses HCoV-NL63, HCoV-OC43 and HCoV-229E. The QIAamp micro DNA kit was used to extract genomic DNA from the cultured CD4+ T cells.

The germline V gene encodes CDR1 SGDLS and CDR2 YYNGEE. Germline trimming amounts to 4 bases on V and 4 bases on J, with 6 as the count of junction bases outside the gene matches. Including the terminal cysteine and phenylalanine, the CDR3 comprises 15 residues. The read is trimmed to its CDR3 DNA, 45 bases read in frame from base 1. On this clone: Its antigen remains unidentified. Base qualities are missing; no much larger clone stands one base away.

Library preparation was by the immunoSEQ multiplex PCR assay. DNA from the cultured, isolated CD4+ T cells was subjected to TCR beta CDR3 sequencing. Per the source publication's procedure: Non-productive TCR sequences were discarded, and reads were trimmed to the CDR3 region, with only CDR3s of 7 or more amino acids retained. The MANAFEST web app was used to pick out antigen-specific clonotypes by comparing their expansion in peptide wells with that in reference cultures. For clones to be considered positive, expansion at FDR<0.05 versus reference and all other wells, an odds ratio above 5, and a frequency above 0.1% in two replicate wells were required. Cross-reactive clonotypes were defined as significantly expanded in SARS-CoV-2 spike wells and in at least one common cold coronavirus spike condition. Using the stringdist R package, CDR3 similarity was measured by Levenshtein distance, and unrooted trees were constructed with ape in R 3.6.1. TCRdb took over this immuneACCESS table, retaining in-frame rearrangements with V and J assigned. Such tables are incomplete; in checked studies, under half of the missing clones stem from an unresolved V gene, and the remainder is unexplained. Clonal size and the V and J genes are those of that table, whereas D and trimming came from the DNA. The sample contains roughly 68,000 clones, around 74% of them found a single time. The top ten clonotypes cover 1.5% to 1.8% of the sample.

The sequence joins TRBV9 to TRBJ2-3, with 10 central nucleotides matching TRBD2. The clonotype was recovered from a human donor who received a COVID-19 vaccine. The specimen comprised CD4+ T cells from PBMCs cultured with HCoV-229E spike peptides, sampled after COVID-19 vaccination. The meaning of the sample's cell subset or site label: HCoV-229E spike overlapping peptide pool stimulation. The CDR3 protein sequence reads: CASSTGAGGPDTQYF. Here is the DNA: TGTGCCAGCAGCACGGGAGCGGGGGGGCCAGATACGCAGTATTTT.